This is a list of T cell receptor beta chains from one sample in a study of vaccination effects on CD4 cells after COVID-19. Their antigen targets remain unknown. Only in-frame clones appear in the TCRdb table, and some are missing; sequencing was by immunoSEQ multiplex PCR. This sample carries 63,000 or so clones, roughly 73% of them seen once, and the ten largest clones take about 5%. The specimen was CD4+ T cells from PBMCs cultured with HIV peptides, collected before COVID-19 vaccination. The receptors come from a human donor who had a prior SARS-CoV-2 infection. Each CDR3 is given with its conserved first and last residue. D genes are given only for firm matches. Only some rows state a clone size, as once, few, many or a class for expanded clones.

clone_size	d_call	j_call	v_call	cdr3_aa	cdr3_nt
NA	TRBD1	TRBJ1-1	TRBV2	CASSFTGGGTEAFF	TGTGCCAGCAGTTTCACAGGGGGCGGCACTGAAGCTTTCTTT
NA	NA	TRBJ2-3	TRBV19	CASSRDPTDTQYF	TGTGCCAGTAGTAGGGACCCCACAGATACGCAGTATTTT
NA	TRBD1	TRBJ2-7	TRBV5-6	CASSGTGTYEQYF	TGTGCCAGCAGCGGGACAGGTACCTACGAGCAGTACTTC
few	TRBD2	TRBJ2-3	TRBV19	CASSIETSSDTQYF	TGTGCCAGTAGTATAGAGACTAGCTCAGATACGCAGTATTTT
medium-sized	NA	TRBJ2-5	TRBV3-1/TRBV3-2	CASSQEGLLTQYF	TGTGCCAGCAGCCAGGAGGGGCTCTTGACCCAGTACTTC
NA	NA	TRBJ1-5	TRBV11-2	CASSRWTGLGQPQHF	TGTGCCAGCAGCAGATGGACGGGTCTGGGTCAGCCCCAGCATTTT
NA	TRBD2	TRBJ2-3	TRBV27	CASGLAGTDTQYF	TGTGCCAGCGGACTAGCGGGCACAGATACGCAGTATTTT
NA	TRBD2	TRBJ2-7	TRBV11-1	CASSRLAGGNYEQYF	TGTGCCAGCAGCCGCTTAGCGGGAGGGAACTACGAGCAGTACTTC
NA	TRBD1	TRBJ1-3	TRBV30	CAWSAIRDSLDSGNTIYF	TGTGCCTGGAGTGCGATCCGGGACAGCCTTGACTCTGGAAACACCATATATTTT
NA	NA	TRBJ2-6	TRBV11-2	CASSLVAQAGANVLTF	TGTGCCAGCAGCTTAGTAGCCCAGGCTGGGGCCAACGTCCTGACTTTC
NA	TRBD2	TRBJ2-1	TRBV11-3	CASSRTSGRRDEQFF	TGTGCCAGCAGCCGTACTAGCGGGAGGCGGGATGAGCAGTTCTTC
NA	TRBD1	TRBJ2-3	TRBV25-1	CASTTPPRGLDTQYF	TGTGCCAGCACCACCCCCCCCAGGGGGCTCGATACGCAGTATTTT
few	NA	TRBJ2-2	TRBV4-2	CASSQGDFITGELFF	TGTGCCAGCAGCCAAGGAGACTTTATCACCGGGGAGCTGTTTTTT
NA	NA	TRBJ1-2	TRBV6-5	CASSINDNYGYTF	TGTGCCAGCAGTATCAATGATAACTATGGCTACACCTTC
few	NA	TRBJ2-2	TRBV12-5	CASGPTGITGELFF	TGTGCTAGTGGCCCCACAGGGATCACCGGGGAGCTGTTTTTT
NA	NA	TRBJ2-7	TRBV10-1	CASIESLRDYEQYF	TGCGCCAGCATCGAGTCCCTTAGGGACTACGAGCAGTACTTC
few	NA	TRBJ2-5	TRBV4-1	CASSQVKTETQYF	TGCGCCAGCAGCCAAGTTAAGACGGAGACCCAGTACTTC
NA	NA	TRBJ1-3	TRBV9	CASSPGGGWSGNTIYF	TGTGCCAGCAGCCCCGGGGGGGGCTGGTCTGGAAACACCATATATTTT
few	NA	TRBJ1-5	TRBV7-7	CASSLGANQPQHF	TGTGCTAGCAGCTTAGGAGCTAATCAGCCCCAGCATTTT
NA	NA	TRBJ1-4	TRBV20-1	CSASARNNEKLFF	TGCAGTGCTAGTGCCAGGAATAATGAAAAACTGTTTTTT
once	NA	TRBJ1-2	TRBV6-5	CASSQGGATNYGYTF	TGTGCCAGCAGTCAGGGCGGGGCAACTAACTATGGCTACACCTTC
once	NA	TRBJ1-2	TRBV3-1/TRBV3-2	CASSQFVLIGEGRGYTF	TGTGCCAGCAGCCAATTTGTTTTGATAGGGGAGGGGCGCGGCTACACCTTC
NA	NA	TRBJ1-1	TRBV6-5	CASSSIRGNTEAFF	TGTGCCAGCAGTTCAATCAGGGGGAACACTGAAGCTTTCTTT
NA	NA	TRBJ1-6	TRBV9	CASSVEGSPLHF	TGTGCCAGCAGCGTAGAAGGTTCACCCCTCCACTTT
NA	TRBD1	TRBJ2-2	TRBV5-1	CASSAGTATGELFF	TGCGCCAGCAGCGCTGGGACAGCCACCGGGGAGCTGTTTTTT
NA	NA	TRBJ2-2	TRBV19	CASSYGATGELFF	TGTGCCAGTAGTTACGGGGCTACCGGGGAGCTGTTTTTT
NA	NA	TRBJ1-1	TRBV5-5	CASSLEGSGVTEAFF	TGTGCCAGCAGCTTGGAGGGCAGTGGGGTCACTGAAGCTTTCTTT
few	NA	TRBJ1-3	TRBV7-2	CASSPRGGAGNTIYF	TGTGCCAGCAGCCCACGGGGGGGGGCTGGAAACACCATATATTTT
NA	NA	TRBJ2-5	TRBV5-1	CASSLDAGFETQYF	TGCGCCAGCAGCTTGGATGCCGGGTTCGAGACCCAGTACTTC
NA	TRBD1	TRBJ2-2	TRBV15	CATSAGGRTGELFF	TGTGCCACCAGCGCAGGGGGCCGGACCGGGGAGCTGTTTTTT
few	TRBD2	TRBJ2-3	TRBV27	CATRGLADSDTQYF	TGTGCCACCAGGGGACTAGCGGACTCAGATACGCAGTATTTT
NA	NA	TRBJ1-1	TRBV7-2	CASSWGGQLDTEAFF	TGTGCCAGCAGCTGGGGAGGACAGTTGGACACTGAAGCTTTCTTT
NA	NA	TRBJ1-1	TRBV6-5	CASRFRLNANTEAFF	TGTGCCAGCAGATTCAGGCTCAACGCGAACACTGAAGCTTTCTTT
NA	NA	TRBJ2-7	TRBV15	CATSRGRDRLYEQYF	TGTGCCACCAGCAGAGGACGAGACAGGCTCTACGAGCAGTACTTC
few	NA	TRBJ1-1	TRBV7-9	CASSLGAGSEAFF	TGTGCCAGCAGCTTAGGGGCTGGGAGTGAAGCTTTCTTT
NA	NA	TRBJ1-5	TRBV19	CASSIGVTDNQPQHF	TGTGCCAGTAGTATTGGTGTGACTGACAATCAGCCCCAGCATTTT
NA	NA	TRBJ2-1	TRBV20-1	CSASRGALGNEQFF	TGCAGTGCTAGTCGGGGGGCACTTGGGAATGAGCAGTTCTTC
NA	TRBD1	TRBJ2-3	TRBV7-2	CASSTPGQSTDTQYF	TGTGCCAGCAGCACACCGGGACAGAGCACAGATACGCAGTATTTT
NA	TRBD1	TRBJ1-2	TRBV9	CASSPYGTGDPYGYTF	TGTGCCAGCAGCCCCTACGGGACAGGGGATCCTTATGGCTACACCTTC
few	NA	TRBJ1-1	TRBV3-1/TRBV3-2	CASSPGQNTEAFF	TGTGCCAGCAGCCCTGGACAGAACACTGAAGCTTTCTTT
NA	NA	TRBJ2-2	TRBV11-3	CASSSRLGDTGELFF	TGTGCCAGCAGCTCCAGACTTGGAGACACCGGGGAGCTGTTTTTT
NA	NA	TRBJ2-1	TRBV7-2	CASSLALWSYNEQFF	TGTGCCAGCAGCTTAGCGTTGTGGTCCTACAATGAGCAGTTCTTC
NA	NA	TRBJ2-5	TRBV18	CASSPLLETQYF	TGTGCCAGCTCACCCCTCTTGGAGACCCAGTACTTC
NA	NA	TRBJ2-1	TRBV7-2	CASSFGAWEQFF	TGTGCCAGCAGCTTTGGGGCCTGGGAGCAGTTCTTC
NA	NA	TRBJ2-6	TRBV4-3	CASSNGGSGANVLTF	TGCGCCAGCAGCAATGGGGGATCAGGGGCCAACGTCCTGACTTTC
once	NA	TRBJ2-2	TRBV7-9	CASREAGELFF	TGTGCCAGCAGAGAAGCCGGGGAGCTGTTTTTT
NA	NA	TRBJ2-3	TRBV5-4	CASSSGSTDTQYF	TGTGCCAGCAGCTCGGGATCCACAGATACGCAGTATTTT
NA	TRBD1	TRBJ2-5	TRBV3-1/TRBV3-2	CASRNTGGEVETQYF	TGTGCCAGCAGAAACACAGGGGGCGAGGTAGAGACCCAGTACTTC
NA	NA	TRBJ2-7	TRBV7-2	CASSLFGGGSYEQYF	TGTGCCAGCAGCTTGTTTGGAGGTGGGAGTTACGAGCAGTACTTC
NA	NA	TRBJ1-2	TRBV30	CAWSGGHNSGYTF	TGTGCCTGGAGTGGGGGACATAATTCTGGCTACACCTTC
NA	TRBD2	TRBJ2-3	TRBV7-2	CASSLEITSGTLSTDTQYF	TGTGCCAGCAGCTTAGAAATTACTAGCGGGACGCTTAGCACAGATACGCAGTATTTT
NA	NA	TRBJ1-6	TRBV2	CASTGEVDSPLHF	TGTGCCAGCACGGGGGAAGTTGATTCACCCCTCCACTTT
few	NA	TRBJ2-1	TRBV9	CASSRQNSYNEQFF	TGTGCCAGCAGCAGACAGAACTCCTACAATGAGCAGTTCTTC
few	NA	TRBJ2-6	TRBV9	CASSDTVMGGGSGANVLTF	TGTGCCAGCAGCGACACGGTCATGGGTGGGGGCTCTGGGGCCAACGTCCTGACTTTC
NA	NA	TRBJ2-3	TRBV7-3	CASSLYRAANIDTQYF	TGTGCCAGCAGCTTATATCGGGCGGCCAATATAGATACGCAGTATTTT
once	TRBD1	TRBJ2-7	TRBV2	CASSGIRGQGFYEQYF	TGTGCCAGCAGTGGGATACGTGGACAGGGGTTTTACGAGCAGTACTTC
NA	NA	TRBJ1-4	TRBV5-1	CASSFSGTNEKLFF	TGCGCCAGCAGCTTTTCAGGGACTAATGAAAAACTGTTTTTT
NA	NA	TRBJ2-7	TRBV3-1/TRBV3-2	CASSQFNSYEQYF	TGTGCCAGCAGCCAATTCAACTCCTACGAGCAGTACTTC
NA	TRBD1	TRBJ2-7	TRBV5-4	CACYPTDRGHEQYF	TGTGCCTGTTACCCAACCGACAGGGGACACGAGCAGTACTTC